These T cell receptor beta chains were read from a single sample in a study of blood T cells in healthy people across ages. TCRdb itself ran the 5' RACE reads through MiXCR, one entry per CDR3 protein. The table lists hundreds of thousands of distinct CDR3 sequences, around two fifths of them singletons. Source material: blood. The receptors were sampled from a man aged 55 to 70 in good health. The CDR3 runs from the conserved cysteine through the conserved F or W.

v_call,j_call,cdr3_aa
TRBV2,TRBJ2-1,CASSESDRPSYNEQFF
TRBV5-6,TRBJ2-4,CASSPGGGVAKNIQYF
TRBV5-6,TRBJ2-5,CASSSDRGTWETQYF
TRBV7-9,TRBJ2-7,CASSSSGYLASHEQYF
TRBV6-1,TRBJ2-3,CASSETGRGTQYF
TRBV12-3/TRBV12-4,TRBJ2-3,CASSSQLLAGAGDTQYF
TRBV20-1,TRBJ1-2,CSPVGINYGYTF
TRBV12-3/TRBV12-4,NA,CASSVGALLYEQYF
TRBV13,NA,CASSLKDPDEQYF
TRBV5-6,TRBJ1-2,CASSLLGVSNNYGYTF
TRBV5-5,TRBJ1-4,CASSLHRASNEKLFF
TRBV15,TRBJ2-3,CATKGRTSPDTQYF
TRBV27,TRBJ1-6,CASSLGQGISPLHF
TRBV29-1,TRBJ2-7,CSVEDSNSYEQYF
TRBV30,TRBJ2-1,CAWSRGGGYNEQFF
TRBV20-1,TRBJ1-4,CSAREVFSGIFEKLFF